The entry below gives a single T cell receptor beta chain sequence along with its context. This CDR3 has 16 amino acids. V lost 9 bases and J lost 3; bases outside the gene matches: 13. The entry originates in a study of long-term antiretroviral therapy in people with HIV. Runs used v3.0 of the immunoSEQ assay and were done at survey level. The assay was immunoSEQ multiplex PCR, and TCRdb's table has in-frame clones only and misses some. The sample holds 20,000 to 25,000 clones; 84% are singletons and the top ten take under 20%. The chain uses TRBV23-1 and TRBJ1-4, with 7 positions matching TRBD1. TRBV23-1 is assigned to the ORF class and has an uncertain function. The clonotype originates from a man aged 18 to 29 with HIV. This material consisted of unsorted PBMCs, taken 0.1 years before starting antiretroviral therapy. As DNA, the CDR3 is TGCGCCAGTCTCGGCCCAGGGGGGGGGCCTAATGAAAAACTGTTTTTT. Its protein product is CASLGPGGGPNEKLFF.